The 19 T cell receptor beta chains below come from one sample, sequenced in a study of radiotherapy plus CTLA-4 blockade in lung cancer. The method was immunoSEQ multiplex PCR; TCRdb's version includes in-frame clones alone and lacks a portion of them. The sample yields roughly 92,000 clones, roughly 86% seen once. The sample here was peripheral blood, taken from a patient treated with radiotherapy plus ipilimumab. Source of these receptors: a human donor with non-small cell lung cancer who had a partial response to radiotherapy plus ipilimumab.

This chain joins TRBV9 and TRBJ1-1; no reliable D call. V dropped 2 bases and J dropped 6 bases, with 14 bases sitting between them. Per germline, CDR1 SGDLS and CDR2 YYNGEE. The CDR3 is 14 amino acids. The CDR3 region has the DNA TGTGCCAGCAGCGTTGGTACTAGGAATGCTGAAGCTTTCTTT. Its translation is CASSVGTRNAEAFF.

This clone was seen just once. This sequence joins TRBV28 and TRBJ1-2, with D uncertain. Germline V gene sequence: CDR1 MDHEN, CDR2 SYDVKM. The CDR3 extends over 14 amino acids. Trimming took off 2 bases at V and 2 bases at J, with 9 bases between the two ends. CDR3 nucleotide sequence: TGTGCCAGCAGTTTAGCCCTGGGCAACTATGGCTACACCTTC. Translating it yields CASSLALGNYGYTF.

This rearrangement joins TRBV5-1 to TRBJ2-2; 7 nucleotides line up with TRBD2. The CDR3 has 14 amino acids. CDR1 and CDR2 (germline): SGHRS, YFSETQ. Trimming at V came to 4 bases and at J to 3 bases, leaving 3 bases not matched to a gene. The CDR3 coding sequence is TGCGCCAGCAGCCCTAGCGGAGACACCGGGGAGCTGTTTTTT. It is translated as CASSPSGDTGELFF.

The chain combines TRBV5-1 with TRBJ1-4; tentative D call: TRBD1 (6 bases). Germline loops: CDR1 SGHRS, CDR2 YFSETQ. Trimming left V 1 base short and J 3 bases short, with 10 bases between. This CDR3 has 15 amino acids. In DNA, the CDR3 is TGCGCCAGCAGCTTGACAGGGAAACCTAATGAAAAACTGTTTTTT. Amino acids: CASSLTGKPNEKLFF.

The V call is TRBV28, the J call TRBJ1-2; TRBD1 might be the D (6 bases). The CDR3 contains 14 residues. V was trimmed by 3 bases and J by 8 bases, leaving 16 bases between them. The germline CDR1 and CDR2 sequences are MDHEN and SYDVKM. The CDR3 reads CASSLTGQSQGYTF. CDR3 in DNA: TGTGCCAGCAGTTTGACAGGCCAATCTCAAGGCTACACCTTC.

The chain combines TRBV11-2 with TRBJ2-1; D is possibly TRBD1 (6 bases). This CDR3 has 13 amino acids. Trimming pared 0 bases from V and 9 bases from J, leaving 9 bases between. Germline-derived CDR1 and CDR2 are SGHAT and FQNNGV. The CDR3 is CASSLEGGAEQFF. The CDR3 nucleotides read TGTGCCAGCAGCTTAGAAGGGGGAGCTGAGCAGTTCTTC.

The chain combines TRBV4-1 with TRBJ2-3, with 7 bases fitting TRBD1. In germline, CDR1 is MGHRA, CDR2 YSYEKL. This CDR3 is built from 14 residues. V lost 4 bases, J lost 5 bases, and 6 bases stayed unmatched. The CDR3 protein is CASSRRTGGDTQYF. The CDR3 region has the DNA TGCGCCAGCAGCCGAAGGACAGGTGGAGATACGCAGTATTTT.

The V and J genes are TRBV5-4 and TRBJ2-3; 11 bases line up with TRBD1. CDR1 is SGHNT and CDR2 is YYREEE in the germline V gene (reference sequence). This CDR3 is built from 15 residues. The J segment lost 3 bases and the V segment lost 4 bases, leaving 4 bases of the junction unmatched. CDR3 coding DNA: TGTGCCAGCAGCGGGACAGGGGGAGGTACAGATACGCAGTATTTT. This encodes CASSGTGGGTDTQYF.

The chain is built from TRBV19 and TRBJ1-2; 8 bases fit TRBD1. Trimming took 5 bases from V and 0 from J; bases not matched to a gene: 5. Per the germline V gene, CDR1 is LNHDA and CDR2 is SQIVND (reference sequence). The CDR3 totals 15 residues. In nucleotides, the CDR3 is TGTGCCAGTAGTCCCAGGACAGGGACTAACTATGGCTACACCTTC. This codes for CASSPRTGTNYGYTF.

This clone was seen once. The junction departs from germline at one end; a sequencing error may be responsible. V is TRBV7-9 and J is TRBJ2-1, with TRBD1 identical over 9 bases. Germline CDR1 reads SEHNR; CDR2 reads FQNEAQ (reference sequence). The CDR3 sequence is 16 residues long. The CDR3 coding sequence is TGTGTCAGCAGCTTATATATGGGACAGGGAGGCAATGAGCAGTTCTTC. It encodes CVSSLYMGQGGNEQFF.

The rearrangement uses TRBV28 and TRBJ2-1, with TRBD2 identical over 8 bases. CDR1 and CDR2 from the germline V gene are MDHEN and SYDVKM. The CDR3 extends over 16 amino acids. The J segment lost 3 bases and the V segment lost 5 bases, leaving 9 bases of the junction unmatched. CDR3 DNA sequence: TGTGCCAGCAGTGGGGGGATTAGCGGGATCTACAATGAGCAGTTCTTC. It encodes CASSGGISGIYNEQFF.

The V and J genes are TRBV10-1 and TRBJ2-1; D perhaps matches TRBD2 (6 bases). CDR1 WNHNN and CDR2 SYGVQD come from the germline V gene (reference sequence). With 6 bases removed from V and 5 bases from J, the gap between germline ends came to 14 bases. The CDR3 totals 14 residues. CDR3 sequence reads: CASRRGSGDNEQFF. The CDR3 coding sequence is TGCGCCAGCAGGCGGGGTAGCGGAGACAATGAGCAGTTCTTC.

In DNA, the CDR3 is TGTGCCAGCAGCGTAGCTACGAGGGTCTTCACTAGCACAGATACGCAGTATTTT. Its translation: CASSVATRVFTSTDTQYF. J is TRBJ2-3 and V is TRBV9; perhaps TRBD2 as D (5 bases). The CDR3 contains 18 residues. V was cut by 0 bases and J by 0 bases, with 17 bases left in between. Germline lookup yields CDR1 SGDLS and CDR2 YYNGEE.

The chain joins TRBV28 to TRBJ2-3; maybe TRBD1 (6 bases). V was shortened by 0 bases and J by 0 bases, with 10 bases between the two germline ends. This CDR3 spans 16 amino acids. Looked up from germline, CDR1 is MDHEN and CDR2 is SYDVKM. CDR3 residues: CASSLWGDKSTDTQYF. CDR3 DNA: TGTGCCAGCAGTTTATGGGGGGACAAAAGCACAGATACGCAGTATTTT.

V gene TRBV5-1 combines with J gene TRBJ2-3; 10 nucleotides agree with TRBD1. The CDR3 contains 14 residues. J lost 6 bases, V lost 7 bases, and 8 bases had no gene match. The germline V gene encodes CDR1 SGHRS and CDR2 YFSETQ. The CDR3 spells CASGRDRGIDTQYF. The CDR3 region has the DNA TGCGCCAGCGGCCGGGACAGGGGTATCGATACGCAGTATTTT.

This chain links TRBV5-4 with TRBJ2-3; D uncertain. Germline loops: CDR1 SGHNT, CDR2 YYREEE (reference sequence). The CDR3 is made up of 14 amino acids. The ends were cut back, 1 base at V and 4 bases at J, with 10 bases in the middle. In DNA, the CDR3 is TGTGCCAGCAGCTTGAGAGGCGGAGCAGATACGCAGTATTTT. It specifies CASSLRGGADTQYF.

The chain recombines TRBV7-9 with TRBJ2-5; 10 nucleotides line up with TRBD2. The CDR3 has 16 residues. V shed 2 bases, J shed 4 bases, and the junction held 7 bases outside the gene matches. Looked up from germline, CDR1 is SEHNR and CDR2 is FQNEAQ (reference sequence). The CDR3 protein is CASSLSASGSRETQYF. CDR3 bases: TGTGCCAGCAGCTTATCGGCTAGCGGGAGTAGAGAGACCCAGTACTTC.

The V and J genes are TRBV7-3 and TRBJ1-2; 7 nucleotides agree with TRBD1. Trimming removed 5 bases from V and 3 bases from J; junction bases left unmatched: 6. This CDR3 comprises 14 residues. Germline V gene data show CDR1 as SGHTA and CDR2 as FQGTGA. The CDR3 spells CASSEGAGHYGYTF. The CDR3 DNA follows: TGTGCCAGCAGCGAGGGGGCCGGTCACTATGGCTACACCTTC.

The chain uses TRBV7-2 and TRBJ1-5, with D possibly being TRBD1 (6 bases). The CDR3 runs 17 residues. Looked up from germline, CDR1 is SGHTA and CDR2 is FQGNSA. Deletions cut 0 bases from V and 6 bases from J, with 18 bases between. DNA of the CDR3: TGTGCCAGCAGCTTAGCCGCCACGGGGACATCGGGTCAGCCCCAGCATTTT. Protein product: CASSLAATGTSGQPQHF.